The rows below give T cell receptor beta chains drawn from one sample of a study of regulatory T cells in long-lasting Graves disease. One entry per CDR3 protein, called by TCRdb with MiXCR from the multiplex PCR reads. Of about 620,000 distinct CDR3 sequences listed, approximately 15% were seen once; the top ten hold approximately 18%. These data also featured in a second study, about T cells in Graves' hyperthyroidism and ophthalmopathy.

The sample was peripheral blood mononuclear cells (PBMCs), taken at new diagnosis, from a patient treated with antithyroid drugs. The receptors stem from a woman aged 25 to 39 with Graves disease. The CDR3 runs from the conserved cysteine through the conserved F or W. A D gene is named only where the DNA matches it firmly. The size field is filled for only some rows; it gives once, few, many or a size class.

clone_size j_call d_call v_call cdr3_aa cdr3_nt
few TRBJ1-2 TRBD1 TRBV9 CASSARIDRAEDGYTF TGTGCCAGCAGCGCGAGAATCGACAGGGCTGAGGATGGCTACACCTTC
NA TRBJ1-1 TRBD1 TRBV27 CASSWGRGDTEAFF TGTGCCAGCAGTTGGGGCAGGGGGGACACTGAAGCTTTCTTT
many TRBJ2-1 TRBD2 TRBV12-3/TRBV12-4 CASSPFPTQSSGRYNEQFF TGTGCCAGCAGTCCTTTCCCGACCCAAAGTAGCGGGCGTTACAATGAGCAGTTCTTC
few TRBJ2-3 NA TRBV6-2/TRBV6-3 CASSYDWSTDTQYF TGTGCCAGCAGTTATGACTGGAGCACAGATACGCAGTATTTT
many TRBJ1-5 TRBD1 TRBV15 CATSRVEGQGASGQPQHF TGTGCCACCAGCAGAGTTGAGGGACAGGGGGCATCGGGTCAGCCCCAGCATTTT
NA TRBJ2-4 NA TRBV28 CASVGDIAKNIQYF TGTGCCAGCGTGGGGGATATAGCCAAAAACATTCAGTACTTC
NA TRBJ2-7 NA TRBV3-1 CASSTSEGGLEQYF TGTGCCAGCAGCACTAGCGAGGGGGGCCTCGAGCAGTACTTC
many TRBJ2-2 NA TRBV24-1 CATSNSGANTGELFF TGTGCCACCTCAAATAGTGGGGCGAACACCGGGGAGCTGTTTTTT
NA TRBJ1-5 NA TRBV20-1 CSASPFGGNQPQHF TGCAGTGCTTCTCCGTTCGGGGGCAATCAGCCCCAGCATTTT
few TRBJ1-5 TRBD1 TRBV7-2 CASSLGDRVDQPQHF TGTGCCAGCAGCTTAGGCGACAGGGTCGATCAGCCCCAGCATTTT
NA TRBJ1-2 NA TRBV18 CASSPPGGGDYYGYTF TGTGCCAGCTCACCACCAGGTGGAGGGGATTACTATGGCTACACCTTC